This entry concerns a single T cell receptor (beta chain). These data are taken from a study of blood T cell repertoires in COVID-19. Study-level background: Acute-phase and convalescent COVID-19 samples originated in the United States, Italy and Spain. Sample material is recorded as cDNA or gDNA derived from T cells, B-cell-depleted T cells, or PBMCs.

As handled by the study authors: Cell counts per sample came from amplifying reference gene primers. The repertoire was sequenced with immunoSEQ multiplex PCR; TCRdb's copy has only in-frame clones and lacks some. V and J calls plus clone size are reproduced from that table; the DNA served to infer D and trimming. The sample carries about 400,000 clones, approximately 86% recorded once. With V trimmed by 5 bases and J by 5 bases, 3 bases remained unmatched. CDR1 is LNHDA, CDR2 SQIVND, per germline (reference sequence). The CDR3 runs to 14 residues. This receptor was obtained from a human donor in a cohort sampled during active COVID-19. Material: peripheral blood. The gene calls are TRBV19 and TRBJ1-5; 10 positions match TRBD1. CDR3 sequence (DNA): TGTGCCAGTAGTTTTGGACAGGGGGATCAGCCCCAGCATTTT. This gives the protein CASSFGQGDQPQHF.